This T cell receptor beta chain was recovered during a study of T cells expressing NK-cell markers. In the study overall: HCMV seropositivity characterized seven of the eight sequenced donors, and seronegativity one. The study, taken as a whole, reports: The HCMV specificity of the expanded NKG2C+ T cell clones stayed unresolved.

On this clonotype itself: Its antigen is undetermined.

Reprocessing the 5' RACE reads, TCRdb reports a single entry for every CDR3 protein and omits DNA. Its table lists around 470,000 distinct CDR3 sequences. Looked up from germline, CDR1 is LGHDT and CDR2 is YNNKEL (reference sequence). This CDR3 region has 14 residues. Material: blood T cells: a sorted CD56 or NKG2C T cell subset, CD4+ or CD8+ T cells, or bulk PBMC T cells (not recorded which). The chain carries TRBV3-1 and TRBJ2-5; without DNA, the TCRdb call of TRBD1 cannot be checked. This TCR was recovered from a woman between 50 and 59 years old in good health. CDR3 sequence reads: CASSQGDGSETQYF.